These 5 T cell receptor beta chains were all obtained from the same sample, sequenced in a study of PD-L1 blockade in urothelial cancer. The table came from immunoSEQ multiplex PCR; TCRdb's copy has only in-frame clones and leaves some out. The repertoire has 75,000 to 95,000 clones, more than 85% of them found once; the top ten carry around 0.9%. Stated time point: peripheral blood 6 weeks after treatment start. The sequenced sample was PBMCs, obtained around atezolizumab (anti-PD-L1) treatment. The receptors originated from a woman at least 80 years old with urothelial cancer.

V and J are TRBV18 and TRBJ2-7; 7 bases are shared with TRBD1. Germline values: CDR1 KGHSH, CDR2 LQKENI. V shed 5 bases and J 1 base; nucleotides not matched to a gene: 8. The CDR3 has 15 residues. In DNA form, the CDR3 reads TGTGCCAGCTCATCCCGAGGGGGCGGGTCCTACGAGCAGTACTTC. Translating gives CASSSRGGGSYEQYF. The full variable domain, its missing parts supplied by reference TRBV18 and TRBJ2-7, is NAGVMQNPRHLVRRRGQEARLRCSPMKGHSHVYWYRQLPEEGLKFMVYLQKENIIDESGMPKERFSAEFPKEGPSILRIQQVVRGDSAAYFCASSSRGGGSYEQYFGPGTRLTVT.

This clone was seen only once. The chain has TRBV9 and TRBJ2-2; 9 nucleotides align to TRBD2. The CDR3 has 16 residues. Germline CDR1 SGDLS, CDR2 YYNGEE. V lost 2 bases to trimming and J lost 7 bases; unmatched junction nucleotides: 9. CDR3 coding DNA: TGTGCCAGCAGCGTCCTAGCGGGAATACGAGGCGGGGAGCTGTTTTTT. Amino acid sequence: CASSVLAGIRGGELFF. The full variable domain, with the rest looked up from reference TRBV9 and TRBJ2-2, is DSGVTQTPKHLITATGQRVTLRCSPRSGDLSVYWYQQSLDQGLQFLIQYYNGEERAKGNILERFSAQQFPDLHSELNLSSLELGDSALYFCASSVLAGIRGGELFFGEGSRLTVL.

CDR3: CASSRYPRAGSYEQYF. CDR3 nucleotides: TGTGCCAGCAGTAGATACCCCAGGGCGGGATCCTACGAGCAGTACTTC. The V and J genes are TRBV28 and TRBJ2-7; the D gene is possibly TRBD2 (6 bases). This CDR3 is 16 amino acids long. Germline V CDR1 and CDR2: MDHEN, SYDVKM. The V end was cut by 5 bases, the J end by 1 base, with 18 bases between.

This chain uses TRBV6-1 with TRBJ1-3; D is unclear. Germline loops: CDR1 MNHNS, CDR2 SASEGT. V gave up 0 bases and J gave up 0 bases, with 6 bases separating them. This CDR3 spans 15 amino acids. The CDR3 nucleotides read TGTGCCAGCAGTGAAGCCGGGTTCTCTGGAAACACCATATATTTT. Translating gives CASSEAGFSGNTIYF.

This clone was recorded once. This chain links TRBV6-5 with TRBJ2-1, with D perhaps TRBD2 (6 bases). CDR1 and CDR2 (germline): MNHEY, SVGAGI. The V end was cut by 2 bases, the J end by 8 bases, with 19 bases between. This CDR3 has 16 amino acids. As DNA, the CDR3 is TGTGCCAGCAGTTACGGAACGGGAGTCATTTCCGATGAGCAGTTCTTC. Translated, it gives CASSYGTGVISDEQFF.